Below, one T cell receptor beta chain is given with its context. Its cognate antigen is unknown. These data come from a study of T cell responses to AZD1222 COVID-19 vaccine. Findings and caveats of the study: Dominant CD4 TCR responses targeted spike regions 160-218 and 743-854. White British donors predominated, females outnumbered males, and clonal diversity was possibly underestimated.

Trimming stripped 4 bases from V and 7 bases from J, with 10 bases between. This CDR3 is built from 12 residues. The germline V gene has CDR1 PRHDT and CDR2 FYEKMQ (reference sequence). Method: immunoSEQ multiplex PCR; TCRdb's copy keeps in-frame clones and lacks some. The data show more than 85,000 clones, around nine tenths seen once. This material consisted of peripheral blood, taken on day 0 of AZD1222 vaccination. This sequence originates from an adult in good health. The V gene is TRBV13, the J gene TRBJ2-5; D gene ambiguous. CDR3 in amino acids: CASSSLSGTQYF. The CDR3 DNA reads TGTGCCAGCAGCTCCTTATCCGGGACCCAGTACTTC. The whole variable domain, remainder taken from reference TRBV13 and TRBJ2-5, is AAGVIQSPRHLIKEKRETATLKCYPIPRHDTVYWYQQGPGQDPQFLISFYEKMQSDKGSIPDRFSAQQFSDYHSELNMSSLELGDSALYFCASSSLSGTQYFGPGTRLLVL.